Listed below are T cell receptor beta chains from one sample, sequenced in a study of post-analysis software for immune sequencing data. Each CDR3 protein gets one entry after TCRdb re-called the PCR reads with MiXCR. Of hundreds of thousands of distinct CDR3 sequences in the sample, roughly 40% were seen once. Source material: blood. The source of these receptors is a girl aged 10 to 17 with multiple sclerosis. The CDR3 runs from the conserved cysteine through the conserved F or W. D genes are given only for firm matches. For some rows the clone size is stated as once, few or many, or as a class when expanded; others skip it.

D gene	J gene	clone size	V gene	CDR3 protein	CDR3 DNA
.	TRBJ2-1	few	TRBV28	CASSLRGTIREQFF	TGTGCCAGCAGCCTAAGGGGGACGATACGTGAGCAGTTCTTC
.	TRBJ1-2	few	TRBV20-1	CSAREGRGHYGYTF	TGCAGTGCTAGAGAAGGCAGGGGCCACTATGGCTACACCTTC
.	TRBJ2-3	.	TRBV14	CASSQFMNTQYF	TGTGCCAGCAGCCAATTCATGAATACGCAGTATTTT
TRBD2	TRBJ2-7	few	TRBV7-9	CASSTPTREAYEQYF	TGTGCCAGCAGCACACCGACCCGGGAGGCCTACGAGCAGTACTTC
.	TRBJ1-1	.	TRBV20-1	CSAPSPYTEAFF	TGCAGTGCCCCAAGCCCGTACACTGAAGCTTTCTTT
TRBD1	TRBJ2-7	.	TRBV7-8	CASSVQTGTYYEQYF	TGTGCCAGCAGCGTTCAGACAGGGACCTACTACGAGCAGTACTTC
.	TRBJ1-2	few	TRBV7-2	CASSLAGRVWAANYGYTF	TGTGCCAGCAGCTTAGCGGGGCGTGTGTGGGCAGCTAACTATGGCTACACCTTC
TRBD2	TRBJ2-1	few	TRBV4-1	CASSRGLGDEQFF	TGCGCCAGCAGCCGGGGACTAGGGGATGAGCAGTTCTTC
.	TRBJ2-1	.	TRBV3-1	CASTITSQGVNEQFF	TGTGCCAGCACCATAACATCACAGGGAGTGAATGAGCAGTTCTTC
.	TRBJ2-5	few	TRBV7-2	CASSFGHSQETQYF	TGTGCCAGCAGCTTCGGGCACTCCCAAGAGACCCAGTACTTC
.	TRBJ1-1	.	TRBV12-3/TRBV12-4	CASRRRGVHTEVFF	TGTGCCAGCAGGCGCAGGGGTGTACACACTGAAGTCTTCTTT
.	TRBJ2-1	.	TRBV4-2	CASSPPYSGESSYEQFF	TGTGCCAGCAGCCCCCCTTACAGTGGTGAGAGCTCCTACGAGCAGTTCTTC
.	TRBJ2-7	.	TRBV4-1	CASSQVAQNTYEQYF	TGCGCCAGCAGCCAAGTCGCCCAGAACACCTACGAGCAGTACTTC
.	TRBJ1-5	few	TRBV10-3	CAISESGQEHQPQHF	TGTGCCATCAGTGAGTCAGGGCAGGAACATCAGCCCCAGCATTTT
TRBD1	TRBJ2-7	few	TRBV7-2	CASSLAQGANEQYF	TGTGCCAGCAGCTTAGCACAGGGGGCCAACGAGCAGTACTTC
TRBD1	TRBJ1-2	.	TRBV20-1	CSATGQDPAYGYTF	TGCAGTGCCACAGGACAGGACCCTGCCTATGGCTACACCTTC
.	TRBJ1-6	once	TRBV20-1	CSARGTGSRALHF	TGCAGTGCTAGGGGCACAGGGAGTCGGGCCCTCCACTTT
.	TRBJ2-6	.	TRBV20-1	CSARRVGSGANVLTF	TGCAGTGCTAGAAGAGTGGGCTCTGGGGCCAACGTCCTGACTTTC
.	TRBJ2-3	.	TRBV29-1	CSVQGDTQYF	TGCAGCGTTCAGGGAGATACGCAGTATTTT
TRBD1	TRBJ2-7	.	TRBV29-1	CSVEDGTGGTYEQYF	TGCAGCGTTGAAGATGGAACAGGGGGGACCTACGAGCAGTACTTC
.	TRBJ1-2	.	TRBV24-1	CATSDPLGVGGYTF	TGTGCCACCAGTGACCCCTTGGGAGTGGGCGGCTACACCTTC
TRBD1	TRBJ1-4	few	TRBV20-1	CSAAGGAEKLFF	TGCAGTGCCGCAGGGGGCGCGGAGAAACTGTTTTTT
.	TRBJ2-7	.	TRBV11-2	CASSLPGAHEQYF	TGTGCCAGCAGCTTACCGGGGGCCCACGAGCAGTACTTC
.	TRBJ2-5	.	TRBV6-5	CASSYSGTRETQYF	TGTGCCAGCAGTTACTCTGGGACCAGAGAGACCCAGTACTTC
.	TRBJ2-7	.	TRBV12-3/TRBV12-4	CASSLEQLTPRAQYF	TGTGCCAGCAGTTTAGAACAGCTAACCCCTCGGGCCCAGTACTTC
TRBD1	TRBJ2-7	.	TRBV7-9	CAEGQGASLGEQYF	TGTGCCGAGGGGCAGGGGGCAAGCCTTGGGGAGCAGTACTTC
.	TRBJ1-1	.	TRBV4-1	CASSRYRGVEAFF	TGCGCCAGCAGCCGATACCGGGGGGTCGAAGCTTTCTTT
TRBD2	TRBJ2-3	few	TRBV29-1	CSVGTSGRTDTQYF	TGCAGCGTTGGGACTAGCGGTCGCACAGATACGCAGTATTTT
.	TRBJ2-5	.	TRBV9	CASSDPDREGETQYF	TGTGCCAGCAGCGACCCAGACAGGGAGGGAGAGACCCAGTACTTC
TRBD1	TRBJ1-5	.	TRBV27	CASSTGGWQPQHF	TGTGCCAGCAGTACAGGGGGCTGGCAGCCCCAGCATTTT
TRBD2	TRBJ2-3	.	TRBV7-2	CASSLALTRSGGASDTQYF	TGTGCCAGCAGCTTAGCCCTGACTAGGAGCGGGGGGGCCTCAGATACGCAGTATTTT
TRBD2	TRBJ2-7	many	TRBV27	CASSAGLAVYEQYF	TGTGCCAGCAGTGCGGGACTAGCGGTATACGAGCAGTACTTC
.	TRBJ2-7	.	TRBV7-9	CASSHADYEQYF	TGTGCCAGCAGCCACGCAGACTACGAGCAGTACTTC
.	TRBJ2-1	.	TRBV29-1	CSVEGQAEAYNEQFF	TGCAGCGTTGAAGGGCAAGCGGAGGCCTACAATGAGCAGTTCTTC
.	TRBJ2-7	.	TRBV5-4	CVSSPGIAGVVYF	TGTGTCAGCAGCCCCGGTATCGCAGGGGTCGTGTACTTC
.	TRBJ2-4	.	TRBV11-1	CASSLADARIGNIQYF	TGTGCCAGCAGCTTAGCGGACGCTAGGATCGGAAACATTCAGTACTTC
.	TRBJ2-7	few	TRBV7-2	CASSSAGLLLSYEQYF	TGTGCCAGCAGCTCCGCTGGGTTGCTCCTCTCCTACGAGCAGTACTTC
.	TRBJ2-7	.	TRBV7-6	CASSLQTGAYEQYF	TGTGCCAGCAGTCTTCAGACAGGAGCCTACGAGCAGTACTTC
TRBD2	TRBJ2-1	.	TRBV10-3	CAISETRLAGVYNEQFF	TGTGCCATCAGTGAGACTCGACTAGCGGGAGTCTACAATGAGCAGTTCTTC
.	TRBJ1-1	.	TRBV29-1	CSVAGGYTEAFF	TGCAGCGTTGCGGGCGGATACACTGAAGCTTTCTTT
TRBD1	TRBJ2-1	many	TRBV5-1	CASSTGTGPYNEQFF	TGCGCCAGCAGCACTGGGACAGGTCCTTACAATGAGCAGTTCTTC
.	TRBJ2-3	few	TRBV5-1	CASSLRPTDTQYF	TGCGCCAGCAGCTTGCGACCCACAGATACGCAGTATTTT
TRBD2	TRBJ2-3	.	TRBV6-5	CASSALAGGSTDTQYF	TGTGCCAGCAGCGCCCTAGCGGGGGGTTCCACAGATACGCAGTATTTT
TRBD1	TRBJ1-1	.	TRBV12-3/TRBV12-4	CASSQQGASTEAFF	TGTGCCAGCAGTCAACAGGGGGCAAGCACTGAAGCTTTCTTT